The 32 T cell receptor beta chains given below trace back to one sample, sequenced in a study of identical twins. TCRdb recomputed calls from the 5' RACE reads with MiXCR, one row per CDR3 protein. The sample has approximately 630,000 distinct CDR3 sequences, 7.1% seen once; the top ten hold roughly 1.6%. Separately, the same data were catalogued under a study of yellow fever vaccine responses in identical twins.

The sequencing input was PBMCs. These receptors originate from a woman aged 18-29 years in good health.

There are a few counts of this clonotype. The V gene is TRBV4-1, the J gene TRBJ2-1, with 9 bases matching TRBD1. V was pared by 5 bases and J by 10 bases, with 12 bases of the junction left unmatched. Germline assignment: CDR1 MGHRA and CDR2 YSYEKL. CDR3 length: 15 amino acids. The CDR3 region has the DNA TGCGCCAGCAGCTATGGGGGACAGGGTTTTGCCGAGCAGTTCTTC. It translates to CASSYGGQGFAEQFF.

This clonotype has at least ten counts. The chain couples TRBV29-1 to TRBJ2-7, with D possibly being TRBD1 (6 bases). CDR3 length: 13 residues. Germline loops: CDR1 SQVTM, CDR2 ANQGSEA. V lost 6 bases to trimming and J lost 2 bases, with 14 bases between them. The CDR3 here is CSVQDSWTYEQYF. The CDR3 DNA reads as TGCAGCGTCCAGGACAGTTGGACCTACGAGCAGTACTTC.

This clonotype has just a few counts. This chain uses TRBV7-2 with TRBJ1-5, with D perhaps matching TRBD1 (5 bases). Germline CDR1 is SGHTA and CDR2 is FQGNSA. The CDR3 has 14 residues. Deletions cut 3 bases from V and 7 bases from J, with 13 bases between. CDR3 coding DNA: TGTGCCAGCAGCTTTATGGGGGGTTTGCAGCCCCAGCATTTT. It translates to CASSFMGGLQPQHF.

V gene TRBV19 combines with J gene TRBJ2-7; D is unresolved. This CDR3 has 14 amino acids. Germline V gene sequence: CDR1 LNHDA, CDR2 SQIVND (reference sequence). Trimming shortened V by 4 bases and J by 0 bases, and 10 bases separated the two germline ends. The CDR3 coding sequence is TGTGCCAGTAGTACGCTATGGGACTCCTACGAGCAGTACTTC. This encodes CASSTLWDSYEQYF.

In this sample, this clonotype turned up a few times. This sequence joins TRBV20-1 and TRBJ2-7; TRBD2 matches at 10 bases. Germline V gives CDR1 DFQATT, CDR2 SNEGSKA (reference sequence). V lost 0 bases, J lost 7 bases, and 6 bases stayed unmatched. This CDR3 comprises 14 residues. CDR3 protein: CSARDLAGAGEQYF. The CDR3 DNA reads TGCAGTGCTAGAGACCTAGCGGGAGCCGGGGAGCAGTACTTC.

V usage is TRBV5-1 and J usage is TRBJ2-3; 9 bases fit TRBD2. With V trimmed by 1 base and J by 5 bases, 8 bases remained unmatched. This CDR3 has 16 amino acids. Germline-derived CDR1 and CDR2 are SGHRS and YFSETQ. This CDR3 reads CASSLLAGGLGDTQYF. In DNA, the CDR3 is TGCGCCAGCAGCTTGCTCGCGGGGGGGCTTGGAGATACGCAGTATTTT.

This clonotype was recorded a few times. J is TRBJ2-3 and V is TRBV10-3, with 14 bases aligning to TRBD2. The ends lost 6 bases at V and 2 bases at J; junction bases unmatched: 1. The CDR3 extends over 15 amino acids. Germline V gene lookup returns CDR1 ENHRY and CDR2 SYGVKD. DNA of the CDR3: TGTGCCATCAGGACTAGCGGGGGGGCCACAGATACGCAGTATTTT. Protein sequence: CAIRTSGGATDTQYF.

A note on this clonotype: One junction end does not reproduce the germline sequence, and a read error may be involved. This chain joins TRBV11-2 and TRBJ1-1, with D perhaps TRBD1 (5 bases). There are 13 residues in the CDR3. Germline lookup yields CDR1 SGHAT and CDR2 FQNNGV. The CDR3 DNA follows: TGTGCCTGCAGCTTGGGGGTGAACACTGAAGCTTTCTTT. This encodes CACSLGVNTEAFF. Together with reference TRBV11-2 and TRBJ1-1, the CDR3 gives the full variable domain: EAGVAQSPRYKIIEKRQSVAFWCNPISGHATLYWYQQILGQGPKLLIQFQNNGVVDDSQLPKDRFSAERLKGVDSTLKIQPAKLEDSAVYLCACSLGVNTEAFFGQGTRLTVV.

V is TRBV19 and J is TRBJ2-1, with TRBD2 matching over 11 bases. The length of the CDR3 is 14 residues. CDR1 and CDR2 (germline): LNHDA, SQIVND (reference sequence). V trimming: 6 bases; J trimming: 7 bases; junction bases outside the gene matches: 5. CDR3 sequence reads: CASRDSGRGNEQFF. CDR3 DNA: TGTGCCAGTAGAGATAGCGGGAGGGGTAATGAGCAGTTCTTC.

V gene TRBV7-6 combines with J gene TRBJ2-2, with D unclear. The CDR3 length is 13 residues. Germline loops: CDR1 SGHVS, CDR2 FNYEAQ. Trimming removed 5 bases from V and 6 bases from J, with 10 bases in between. CDR3 in DNA: TGTGCCAGCAGCCTAAGGGATCCCGGGGAGCTGTTTTTT. The encoded protein is CASSLRDPGELFF.

V is TRBV20-1 and J is TRBJ1-1; 8 bases are a match to TRBD1. CDR3 length: 13 residues. The germline CDR1 and CDR2 sequences are DFQATT and SNEGSKA (reference sequence). Losses at the gene ends were 3 bases for V and 6 bases for J; bases not matched to a gene: 6. CDR3 sequence (DNA): TGCAGTGCTAGGAGGACAGGGCTTTCTGAAGCTTTCTTT. Amino acids: CSARRTGLSEAFF.

This rearrangement joins TRBV15 to TRBJ2-5; 11 bases fit TRBD2. This CDR3 is built from 15 residues. V shed 1 base and J 7 bases; nucleotides not matched to a gene: 5. Germline-derived CDR1 and CDR2 are LNHNV and YYDKDF (reference sequence). The CDR3 sequence: CATSRVLAGEGTQYF. CDR3 DNA sequence: TGTGCCACCAGCAGAGTACTAGCGGGAGAAGGGACCCAGTACTTC. Supplemented by reference TRBV15 and TRBJ2-5, the full variable domain reads DAMVIQNPRYQVTQFGKPVTLSCSQTLNHNVMYWYQQKSSQAPKLLFHYYDKDFNNEADTPDNFQSRRPNTSFCFLDIRSPGLGDTAMYLCATSRVLAGEGTQYFGPGTRLLVL.

In its sample, this clonotype was seen a few times. The CDR3 spells CSVNKGYNEQFF. CDR3 nucleotide sequence: TGCAGCGTTAACAAGGGATACAATGAGCAGTTCTTC. This chain connects TRBV29-1 to TRBJ2-1; D remains unclear. Germline V CDR1 and CDR2: SQVTM, ANQGSEA. This CDR3 is 12 amino acids long. V was pared by 5 bases and J by 4 bases, with 9 bases between.

This clonotype was detected many times. The rearrangement joins TRBV5-1 to TRBJ2-1; 7 nucleotides align to TRBD2. This CDR3 is 15 amino acids long. After removal of 4 bases from V and 3 bases from J, the junction contained 7 bases not matched to a gene. Germline V lookup: CDR1 SGHRS, CDR2 YFSETQ. In DNA, the CDR3 is TGCGCCAGCAGCACCGGACTAGATAACTACAATGAGCAGTTCTTC. Amino acids: CASSTGLDNYNEQFF.

This clonotype has a handful of counts. The rearrangement links TRBV7-6 to TRBJ2-5; D is possibly TRBD2 (6 bases). The CDR3 has 15 amino acids. Trimming took off 6 bases at V and 3 bases at J, with 17 bases between the two ends. Germline CDR1 reads SGHVS; CDR2 reads FNYEAQ. The CDR3 nucleotides are TGTGCCAGCAGTAAGTGGGTAGCGGATGAAGAGACCCAGTACTTC. Residues: CASSKWVADEETQYF.

The chain recombines TRBV7-3 with TRBJ2-2; D gene unclear. CDR1 and CDR2 (germline): SGHTA, FQGTGA. The CDR3 sequence is 17 residues long. V gave up 0 bases and J gave up 4 bases, with 15 bases separating them. The CDR3 protein is CASSLTSQGWGTGELFF. The DNA of the CDR3 is TGTGCCAGCAGCTTAACGTCACAAGGTTGGGGCACCGGGGAGCTGTTTTTT.

This chain uses TRBV10-3 with TRBJ2-2; no definite D call. V was pared by 2 bases and J by 0 bases, with 16 bases between. Germline CDR1 and CDR2: ENHRY and SYGVKD. CDR3 length: 18 residues. The CDR3 sequence is CAISEPSRRTSNTGELFF. CDR3 sequence (DNA): TGTGCCATCAGTGAGCCCTCCCGCAGGACCTCGAACACCGGGGAGCTGTTTTTT.

This clonotype has more than one count but fewer than ten. The rearrangement uses TRBV18 and TRBJ2-7; D possibly corresponds to TRBD2 (6 bases). Germline V gene sequence: CDR1 KGHSH, CDR2 LQKENI. The V end was cut by 1 base, the J end by 7 bases, with 8 bases between. The CDR3 consists of 12 residues. Here the CDR3 DNA reads TGTGCCAGCTCACCACGTGGGGGGGAGCAGTACTTC. It specifies CASSPRGGEQYF.

The table lists this clonotype with many counts. The gene calls are TRBV7-9 and TRBJ2-1; 9 bases are a match to TRBD2. Germline CDR1 reads SEHNR; CDR2 reads FQNEAQ (reference sequence). The trim removed 2 bases at V and 9 bases at J, leaving 5 bases unmatched. This CDR3 spans 14 amino acids. CDR3 region: CASSLTQTSGEQFF. CDR3 coding DNA: TGTGCCAGCAGCTTAACCCAGACTAGCGGTGAGCAGTTCTTC.

The chain joins TRBV5-6 to TRBJ2-2, with 7 bases that match TRBD1. J was trimmed by 2 bases and V by 5 bases; bases with no gene match: 9. CDR3 length: 16 residues. The germline CDR1 and CDR2 sequences are SGHDT and YYEEEE. The CDR3 here is CASSYPGQFNTGELFF. The DNA for the CDR3 is TGTGCCAGCAGTTACCCGGGACAGTTCAACACCGGGGAGCTGTTTTTT.

This clonotype appeared many times. The chain recombines TRBV10-3 with TRBJ2-3, with no clear D. The germline CDR1 and CDR2 sequences are ENHRY and SYGVKD. This CDR3 has 13 amino acids. V was clipped by 7 bases and J by 0 bases, with 8 bases between them. CDR3 sequence reads: CAINPTSTDTQYF. CDR3 sequence (DNA): TGTGCCATCAACCCGACGAGCACAGATACGCAGTATTTT.

In its sample, this clonotype was seen many times. The chain recombines TRBV5-1 with TRBJ2-2; 11 positions agree with TRBD1. This CDR3 has 15 residues. The junction had 1 base not matched to a gene; V was cut back by 3 bases and J by 3 bases. Germline CDR1 is SGHRS and CDR2 is YFSETQ. CDR3 sequence: CASSWDRGDTGELFF. The CDR3 coding sequence is TGCGCCAGCAGCTGGGACAGGGGGGACACCGGGGAGCTGTTTTTT.

This chain joins TRBV5-1 and TRBJ2-1; D is ambiguous. The CDR3 consists of 19 residues. Germline-derived CDR1 and CDR2 are SGHRS and YFSETQ. V shed 0 bases and J shed 3 bases, with 22 bases lying between them. Here the CDR3 reads CASSLVYDPQTMVYNEQFF. DNA for the CDR3: TGCGCCAGCAGCTTGGTATATGACCCACAAACTATGGTCTACAATGAGCAGTTCTTC.

This clonotype was observed a few times. The V call is TRBV12-3 or TRBV12-4, the J call TRBJ1-5; D is perhaps TRBD1 (5 bases). CDR3 length equals 14 residues. Trimming took 7 bases from V and 2 from J, leaving 12 bases between them. The CDR3 region has the DNA TGTGCCAGCACCCCCCGGGGCGGCAATCAGCCCCAGCATTTT. Translating gives CASTPRGGNQPQHF.

In its sample, this clonotype was seen many times. The CDR3 sequence is CASSPGWASYNEQFF. The CDR3 DNA reads TGTGCCAGCTCCCCTGGGTGGGCGTCCTACAATGAGCAGTTCTTC. This rearrangement joins TRBV5-6 to TRBJ2-1; no reliable D call. V was clipped by 7 bases and J by 1 base, with 15 bases between them. CDR3 length equals 15 residues. The germline gives CDR1 SGHDT, CDR2 YYEEEE.

This clonotype was detected ten times or more. The chain joins TRBV7-9 to TRBJ2-7; D may correspond to TRBD1 or TRBD2 (6 bases each). This CDR3 is 14 amino acids long. Germline V gene data show CDR1 as SEHNR and CDR2 as FQNEAQ (reference sequence). Trimming removed 1 base at V and 2 bases at J, with 9 bases between. The CDR3 reads CASSLGGAAYEQYV. CDR3 bases: TGTGCCAGCAGCTTAGGGGGGGCCGCCTACGAGCAGTACGTC.

This chain joins TRBV12-3 or TRBV12-4 and TRBJ2-1; TRBD1 or TRBD2 may be the D gene (5 bases each). The V end lost 7 bases, the J end lost 7 bases, and 14 bases lay between the germline ends. CDR3 length: 13 amino acids. CDR3 DNA sequence: TGTGCCAGCACCCTCCGGGGCCCTAATGAGCAGTTCTTC. This gives the protein CASTLRGPNEQFF.

The chain recombines TRBV14 with TRBJ1-1; D gene unclear. V lost 6 bases and J 8 bases, leaving 13 bases between the germline ends. The CDR3 has 12 residues. CDR1 is SGHDN and CDR2 is FVKESK in the germline V gene. CDR3 residues: CASSPTDLEAFF. The CDR3 DNA reads TGTGCCAGCAGTCCGACCGATCTCGAAGCTTTCTTT.

The rearrangement links TRBV5-6 to TRBJ2-5, with D maybe TRBD2 (6 bases). V lost 4 bases, J lost 2 bases, and 15 bases lay in between. Germline-derived CDR1 and CDR2 are SGHDT and YYEEEE. The CDR3 loop spans 15 amino acids. CDR3 sequence reads: CASSPRVEGQETQYF. CDR3 sequence (DNA): TGTGCCAGCAGCCCTCGCGTGGAGGGGCAAGAGACCCAGTACTTC.

In this sample, this clonotype turned up a few times. The chain combines TRBV20-1 with TRBJ2-3; D gene uncertain. The V end was cut by 1 base, the J end by 1 base, with 12 bases between. The length of the CDR3 is 15 residues. Germline V CDR1 and CDR2: DFQATT, SNEGSKA (reference sequence). The chain's CDR3 is CSARVLAMGTDTQYF. CDR3 coding DNA: TGCAGTGCTAGAGTCCTGGCAATGGGCACAGATACGCAGTATTTT.

J is TRBJ2-5 and V is TRBV11-1; 7 bases fit TRBD2. The ends lost 4 bases at V and 2 bases at J; junction bases unmatched: 19. Germline-derived CDR1 and CDR2 are SGHAT and FQDESV (reference sequence). The CDR3 has 19 residues. The CDR3 DNA is TGTGCCAGCAGCTCCTTTTCATTTGGGTCGGCGGGGGAGCAAGAGACCCAGTACTTC. It specifies CASSSFSFGSAGEQETQYF.

The chain employs TRBV18 and TRBJ2-1, with 11 positions matching TRBD2. Germline CDR1 KGHSH, CDR2 LQKENI. V shed 3 bases, J shed 8 bases, and the junction held 9 bases outside the gene matches. The length of the CDR3 is 16 residues. CDR3 in DNA: TGTGCCAGCTCACCTGCAACTAGCGGGAGTCGGGATGAGCAGTTCTTC. It yields the protein CASSPATSGSRDEQFF.